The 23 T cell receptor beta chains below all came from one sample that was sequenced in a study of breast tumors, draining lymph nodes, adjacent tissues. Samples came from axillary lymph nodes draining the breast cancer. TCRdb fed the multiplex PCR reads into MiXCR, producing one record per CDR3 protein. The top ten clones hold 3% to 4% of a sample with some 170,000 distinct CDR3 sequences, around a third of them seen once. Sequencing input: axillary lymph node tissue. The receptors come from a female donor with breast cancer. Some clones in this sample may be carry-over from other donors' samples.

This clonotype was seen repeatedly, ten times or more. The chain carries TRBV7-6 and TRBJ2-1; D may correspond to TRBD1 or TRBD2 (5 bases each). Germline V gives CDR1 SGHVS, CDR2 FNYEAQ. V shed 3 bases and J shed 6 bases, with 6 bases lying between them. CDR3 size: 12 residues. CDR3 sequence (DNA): TGTGCCAGCAGCTTGGGGGTCAATGAGCAGTTCTTC. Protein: CASSLGVNEQFF.

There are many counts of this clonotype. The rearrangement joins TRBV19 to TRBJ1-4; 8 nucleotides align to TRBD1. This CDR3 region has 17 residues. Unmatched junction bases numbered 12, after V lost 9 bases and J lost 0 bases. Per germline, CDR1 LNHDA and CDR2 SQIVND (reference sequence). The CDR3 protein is CASSDRATRATNEKLFF. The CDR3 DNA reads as TGTGCCAGCTCGGACAGGGCGACTCGTGCAACTAATGAAAAACTGTTTTTT.

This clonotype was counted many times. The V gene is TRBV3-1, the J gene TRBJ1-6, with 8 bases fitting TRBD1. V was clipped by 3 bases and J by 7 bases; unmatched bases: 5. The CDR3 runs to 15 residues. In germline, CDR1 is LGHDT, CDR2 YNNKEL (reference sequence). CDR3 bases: TGTGCCAGCAGCCATCACAGGGGGAAGAATTCACCCCTCCACTTT. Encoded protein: CASSHHRGKNSPLHF.

DNA of the CDR3: TGCAGTGCTAGGACCCCCGGGGAAGCGGCCCGCCGGACCCAGTACTTC. Residues: CSARTPGEAARRTQYF. The chain recombines TRBV20-1 with TRBJ2-5, with D maybe TRBD2 (5 bases). Trimming shortened V by 3 bases and J by 7 bases, and 24 bases separated the two germline ends. Germline V lookup: CDR1 DFQATT, CDR2 SNEGSKA (reference sequence). This CDR3 is 16 amino acids long.

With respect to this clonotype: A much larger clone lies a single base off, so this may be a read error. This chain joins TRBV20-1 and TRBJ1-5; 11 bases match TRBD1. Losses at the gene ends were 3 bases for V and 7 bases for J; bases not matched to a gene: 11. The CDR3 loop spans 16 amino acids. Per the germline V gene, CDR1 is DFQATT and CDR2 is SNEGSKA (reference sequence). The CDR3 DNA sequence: TGCAGTGCTAGTGAAATCGGACAGGGGGCTTGGCAGCCCCAGCATTTT. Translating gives CSASEIGQGAWQPQHF.

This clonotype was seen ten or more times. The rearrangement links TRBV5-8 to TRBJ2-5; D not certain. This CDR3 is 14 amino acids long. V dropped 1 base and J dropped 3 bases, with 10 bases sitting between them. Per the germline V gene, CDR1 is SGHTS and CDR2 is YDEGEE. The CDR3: CASSLKGFKETQYF. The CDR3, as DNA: TGTGCCAGCAGCTTGAAAGGGTTCAAAGAGACCCAGTACTTC. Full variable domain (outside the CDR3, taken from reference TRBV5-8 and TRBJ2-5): EAGVTQSPTHLIKTRGQQATLRCSPISGHTSVYWYQQALGLGLQFLLWYDEGEERNRGNFPPRFSGRQFPNYSSELNVNALELEDSALYLCASSLKGFKETQYFGPGTRLLVL.

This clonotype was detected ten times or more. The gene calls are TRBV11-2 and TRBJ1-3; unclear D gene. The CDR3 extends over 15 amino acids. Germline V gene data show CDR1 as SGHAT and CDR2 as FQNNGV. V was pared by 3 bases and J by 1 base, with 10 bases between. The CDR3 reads CASSLGWGSGNTIYF. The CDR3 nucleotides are TGTGCCAGCAGCTTGGGCTGGGGATCTGGAAACACCATATATTTT. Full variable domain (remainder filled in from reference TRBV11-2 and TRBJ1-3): EAGVAQSPRYKIIEKRQSVAFWCNPISGHATLYWYQQILGQGPKLLIQFQNNGVVDDSQLPKDRFSAERLKGVDSTLKIQPAKLEDSAVYLCASSLGWGSGNTIYFGEGSWLTVV.

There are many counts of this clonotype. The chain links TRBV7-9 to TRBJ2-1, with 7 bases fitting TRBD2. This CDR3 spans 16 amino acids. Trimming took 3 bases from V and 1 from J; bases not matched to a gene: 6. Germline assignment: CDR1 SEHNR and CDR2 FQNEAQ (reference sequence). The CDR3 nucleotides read TGTGCCAGCAGCTTGGGGGGGGTAGGGTCCTACAATGAGCAGTTCTTC. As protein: CASSLGGVGSYNEQFF.

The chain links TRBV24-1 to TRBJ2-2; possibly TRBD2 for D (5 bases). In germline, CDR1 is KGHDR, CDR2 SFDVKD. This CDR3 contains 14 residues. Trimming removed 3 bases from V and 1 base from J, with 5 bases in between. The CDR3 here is CATSDRGNTGELFF. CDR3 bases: TGTGCCACCAGTGATCGGGGGAACACCGGGGAGCTGTTTTTT.

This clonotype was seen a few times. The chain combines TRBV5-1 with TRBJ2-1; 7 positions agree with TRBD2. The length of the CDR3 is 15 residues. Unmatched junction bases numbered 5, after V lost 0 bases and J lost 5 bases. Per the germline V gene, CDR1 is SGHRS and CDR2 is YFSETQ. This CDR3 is CASSLGGGNHNEQFF. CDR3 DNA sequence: TGCGCCAGCAGCTTGGGGGGGGGAAATCACAATGAGCAGTTCTTC.

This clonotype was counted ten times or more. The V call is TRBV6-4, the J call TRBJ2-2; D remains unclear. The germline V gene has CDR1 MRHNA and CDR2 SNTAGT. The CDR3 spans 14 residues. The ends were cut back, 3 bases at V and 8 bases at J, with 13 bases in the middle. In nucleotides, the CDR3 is TGTGCCAGCAGTGAAGAACCAGGATTAGGGGAGCTGTTTTTT. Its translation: CASSEEPGLGELFF.

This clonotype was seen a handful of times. Here the CDR3 DNA reads TGTGCCAGCTCACCCGACAGGGGGCGGGCTGGCTACACCTTC. It specifies CASSPDRGRAGYTF. The chain uses TRBV18 and TRBJ1-2; 10 bases are a match to TRBD1. This CDR3 is built from 14 residues. Germline trimming cut 3 bases from V and 7 bases from J; bases unmatched to any gene: 5. Germline assignment: CDR1 KGHSH and CDR2 LQKENI.

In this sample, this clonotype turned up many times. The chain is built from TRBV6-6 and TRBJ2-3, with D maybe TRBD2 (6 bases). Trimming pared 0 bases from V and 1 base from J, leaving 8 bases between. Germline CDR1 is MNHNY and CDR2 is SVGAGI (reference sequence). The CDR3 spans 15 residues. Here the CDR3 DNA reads TGTGCCAGCAGTTACTCGGGGACTGGCACAGATACGCAGTATTTT. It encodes CASSYSGTGTDTQYF.

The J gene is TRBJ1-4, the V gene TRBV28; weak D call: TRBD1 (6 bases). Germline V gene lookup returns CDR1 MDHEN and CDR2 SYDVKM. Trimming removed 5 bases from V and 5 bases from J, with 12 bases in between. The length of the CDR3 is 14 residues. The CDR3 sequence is CASSREGTNEKLFF. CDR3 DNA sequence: TGTGCCAGCAGTCGGGAGGGGACAAATGAAAAACTGTTTTTT.

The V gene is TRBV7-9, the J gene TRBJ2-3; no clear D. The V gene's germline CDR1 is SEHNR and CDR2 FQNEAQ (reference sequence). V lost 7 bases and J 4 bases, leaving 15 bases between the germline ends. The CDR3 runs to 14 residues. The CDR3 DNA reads TGTGCCAGCACCTCTGGAAGGGCCCCAGATACGCAGTATTTT. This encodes CASTSGRAPDTQYF.

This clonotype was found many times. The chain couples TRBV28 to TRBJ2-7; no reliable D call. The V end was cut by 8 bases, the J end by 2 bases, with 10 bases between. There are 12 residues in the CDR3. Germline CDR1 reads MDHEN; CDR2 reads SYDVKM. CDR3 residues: CASWSGPYEQYF. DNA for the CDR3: TGTGCCAGCTGGTCGGGTCCCTACGAGCAGTACTTC.

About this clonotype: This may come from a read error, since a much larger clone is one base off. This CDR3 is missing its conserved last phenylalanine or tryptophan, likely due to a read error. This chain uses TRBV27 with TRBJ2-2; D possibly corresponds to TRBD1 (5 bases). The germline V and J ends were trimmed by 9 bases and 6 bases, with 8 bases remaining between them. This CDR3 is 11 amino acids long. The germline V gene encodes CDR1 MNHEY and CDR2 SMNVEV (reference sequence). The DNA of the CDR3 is TGTGCCAGTGGACAATCCGGGGAGCTGTTTTTG. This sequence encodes CASGQSGELFL.

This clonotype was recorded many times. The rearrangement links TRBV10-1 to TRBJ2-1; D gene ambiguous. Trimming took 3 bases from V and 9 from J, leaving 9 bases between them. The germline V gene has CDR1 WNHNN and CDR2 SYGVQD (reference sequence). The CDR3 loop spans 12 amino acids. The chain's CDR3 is CASSDGWSEQFF. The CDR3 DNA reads TGCGCCAGCAGTGATGGCTGGAGTGAGCAGTTCTTC.

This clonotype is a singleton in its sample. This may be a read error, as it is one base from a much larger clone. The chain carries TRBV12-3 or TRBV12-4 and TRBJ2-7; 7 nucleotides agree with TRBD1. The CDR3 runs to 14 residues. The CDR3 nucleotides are TGTGCCAGCAGTTTAACCGGGACAGCCTACGAGCAGTGCTTC. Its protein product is CASSLTGTAYEQCF.

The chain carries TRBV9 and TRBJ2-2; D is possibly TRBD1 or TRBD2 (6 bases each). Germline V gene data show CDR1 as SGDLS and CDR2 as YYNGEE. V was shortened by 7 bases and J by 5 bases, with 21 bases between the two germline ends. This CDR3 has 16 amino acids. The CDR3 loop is CASAQTVGAGTGELFF. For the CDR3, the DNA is TGTGCCAGCGCTCAGACAGTGGGGGCGGGGACCGGGGAGCTGTTTTTT.

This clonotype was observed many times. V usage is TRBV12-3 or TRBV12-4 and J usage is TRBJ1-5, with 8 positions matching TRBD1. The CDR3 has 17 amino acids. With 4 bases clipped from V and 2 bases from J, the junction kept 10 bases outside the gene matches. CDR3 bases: TGTGCCAGCAGTTCCCACCTAGGACAGGGTGGCAATCAGCCCCAGCATTTT. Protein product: CASSSHLGQGGNQPQHF.

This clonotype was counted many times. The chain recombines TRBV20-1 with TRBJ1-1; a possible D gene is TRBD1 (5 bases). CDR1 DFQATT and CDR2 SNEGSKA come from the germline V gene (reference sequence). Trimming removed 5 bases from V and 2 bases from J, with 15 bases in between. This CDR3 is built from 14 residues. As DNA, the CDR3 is TGCAGTGCTGCGACCGGGACGAGAAACACTGAAGCTTTCTTT. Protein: CSAATGTRNTEAFF.

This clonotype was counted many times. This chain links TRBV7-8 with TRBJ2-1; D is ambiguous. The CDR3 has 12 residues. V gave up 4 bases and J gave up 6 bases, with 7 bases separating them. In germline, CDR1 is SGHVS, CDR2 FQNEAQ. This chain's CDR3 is CASSSGFNEQFF. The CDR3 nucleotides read TGTGCCAGCAGCTCGGGTTTCAATGAGCAGTTCTTC.